This T cell receptor beta chain was documented in a study of human CD8 memory T cell subsets (TCRdb year 2020). Turning to the overall study: The clonal relationships among stem-like (TSTEM), progenitor exhausted-like (TPEX) and effector memory CD8+ T cell subsets were assessed by comparing the TCRbeta repertoires of these subsets. TCRbeta repertoires were obtained from roughly six donors, each contributing TSTEM, TPEX and effector memory subsets. Results and caveats for the whole study, not just this receptor: Although both stem-like subsets shared clonotypes with effector memory cells, the overlap between TSTEM and TPEX repertoires was minimal, suggesting distinct antigen spectra for the TSTEM and TPEX subsets. Sequencing was limited to TCRbeta chains, and the repertoire comparisons were based on a handful of donors analyzed with paired t-tests and Bonferroni correction. Similarly high normalized Shannon-Wiener diversity was shown by TSTEM and TPEX subsets, whereas comparatively lower diversity was seen in effector memory subsets. Based on Chao1 estimates, TSTEM subsets appeared to have greater repertoire diversity than TPEX subsets, which may reflect a broader range of specificities.

Density gradient separation was used to isolate peripheral blood mononuclear cells from buffy coats of healthy donors. Negative magnetic separation using EasySep or MojoSort CD8+ T cell isolation kits was how the study enriched total CD8+ T cells. An RNeasy Mini Kit was used to extract total RNA from duplicate vials of 150,000 sorted CD8+ T cells per subset. PBMCs were used either fresh or after being cryopreserved in fetal bovine serum containing roughly 10% DMSO. Fluorescence-activated cell sorting on a FACSAria III was used to sort CD8+ T cell subsets to purity. A Human TCR Profiling Kit was used to prepare UMI-labeled 5' RACE TCRbeta libraries. Every TCRbeta library was prepared in parallel with an identical number of PCR cycles. The original methods were these. Each TCRbeta library contained between about 3,000 and 18,000 functional CDR3beta clonotypes. MIGEC 1.2.9 handled UMI extraction and consensus assembly, with a minimum of three reads required per UMI. In-frame CDR3beta repertoires were extracted with MiXCR 3.0.3. Diversity metrics were computed in VDJtools 1.2.1 after downsampling each sample to 42,000 randomly selected UMIs. Repertoire overlap metrics D, R and F2 were calculated in VDJtools for the top 3,000 clones of each sample pair. TCRdb reprocessed the reads; each CDR3 protein sequence makes one entry, and DNA is unavailable. The V and J calls and clone size come from TCRdb's table, not from the authors' own analysis. The sample table on file contains just under 7,500 distinct CDR3 sequences. About 20% of the sample rests with the top ten.

The CDR1 and CDR2 encoded by the germline V gene (reference sequence) are SGHNT and YYREEE. From the cysteine through the phenylalanine, the CDR3 covers 13 amino acids. DNA was not recorded. Remarks on this clonotype: The target of this receptor is not known.

Here the chain combines TRBV5-4 and TRBJ2-7; TCRdb's D call of TRBD2 is untestable without DNA. This TCR was recovered from a human donor in good health. The sequenced material came from CD8+ T cells from PBMCs. The CDR3 reads as follows: CASSGSGGYEQYF.